A selection of T cell receptor beta chains follows, all from one sample in a study of regulatory T cells in long-lasting Graves disease. MiXCR was run by TCRdb on the multiplex PCR reads, yielding one entry per CDR3 protein. The repertoire holds about 470,000 distinct CDR3 sequences, with approximately 21% as singletons. The sample here was peripheral blood mononuclear cells (PBMCs), taken when the disease was refractory, from a patient treated with antithyroid drugs. The origin of the receptors is a female donor with Graves disease. Both conserved end residues are part of each CDR3. D genes are given only for firm matches. Clone size is given for some rows only: seen once, a few or many times, or a class if the clone is expanded.

cdr3_nt cdr3_aa d_call j_call v_call clone_size
TGCAGTGCCTCGCCTAAGGGACTCCCTGCCACCTACGAGCAGTACTTC CSASPKGLPATYEQYF - TRBJ2-7 TRBV20-1 -
TGTGCCAGCAGCGTAGGGTTATCGCGCGGGGAAGAGACCCAGTACTTC CASSVGLSRGEETQYF - TRBJ2-5 TRBV9 few
TGTGCCAGCAGCCCGATCCGATCCTACGAGCAGTACTTC CASSPIRSYEQYF - TRBJ2-7 TRBV11-2 many
TGTGCCACCAGCTTGACAGGAGGGAATCAGCCCCAGCATTTT CATSLTGGNQPQHF - TRBJ1-5 TRBV24-1 few
TGTGCCAGCAGCCAAGGGGTGAAGGGTGAAGCTTTCTTT CASSQGVKGEAFF - TRBJ1-1 TRBV3-1 -
TGTGCCAGCAGCCCGACAGGGAAGTGGGGCTACACCTTC CASSPTGKWGYTF TRBD1 TRBJ1-2 TRBV7-9 -
TGTGCCAGCAGTCCCGACTCTAACGACGAGACCCAGTACTTC CASSPDSNDETQYF - TRBJ2-5 TRBV2 many
TGCGCCAGCAGTGAATCGGTAGCGGGGGGCAGAGAGACCCAGTACTTC CASSESVAGGRETQYF TRBD2 TRBJ2-5 TRBV10-1 many
TGTGCCAGCACGATTTTTTTAGGACTGTCCTACGAGCAGTACTTC CASTIFLGLSYEQYF - TRBJ2-7 TRBV28 many
TGTGCCACCGGGGCGGGTGGTGGTAGCAATCAGCCCCAGCATTTT CATGAGGGSNQPQHF - TRBJ1-5 TRBV28 -
TGTGCCTGGAGTGGACTCGGGGAGACCCAGTACTTC CAWSGLGETQYF - TRBJ2-5 TRBV30 many
TGTGCCAGCTTGGCCGGGACTAGCGGGAGTAAAGCAGATACGCAGTATTTT CASLAGTSGSKADTQYF TRBD2 TRBJ2-3 TRBV7-9 -
TGTGCCAGCATACCTCCCCCAGGACAGATGAACACTGAAGCTTTCTTT CASIPPPGQMNTEAFF - TRBJ1-1 TRBV28 many